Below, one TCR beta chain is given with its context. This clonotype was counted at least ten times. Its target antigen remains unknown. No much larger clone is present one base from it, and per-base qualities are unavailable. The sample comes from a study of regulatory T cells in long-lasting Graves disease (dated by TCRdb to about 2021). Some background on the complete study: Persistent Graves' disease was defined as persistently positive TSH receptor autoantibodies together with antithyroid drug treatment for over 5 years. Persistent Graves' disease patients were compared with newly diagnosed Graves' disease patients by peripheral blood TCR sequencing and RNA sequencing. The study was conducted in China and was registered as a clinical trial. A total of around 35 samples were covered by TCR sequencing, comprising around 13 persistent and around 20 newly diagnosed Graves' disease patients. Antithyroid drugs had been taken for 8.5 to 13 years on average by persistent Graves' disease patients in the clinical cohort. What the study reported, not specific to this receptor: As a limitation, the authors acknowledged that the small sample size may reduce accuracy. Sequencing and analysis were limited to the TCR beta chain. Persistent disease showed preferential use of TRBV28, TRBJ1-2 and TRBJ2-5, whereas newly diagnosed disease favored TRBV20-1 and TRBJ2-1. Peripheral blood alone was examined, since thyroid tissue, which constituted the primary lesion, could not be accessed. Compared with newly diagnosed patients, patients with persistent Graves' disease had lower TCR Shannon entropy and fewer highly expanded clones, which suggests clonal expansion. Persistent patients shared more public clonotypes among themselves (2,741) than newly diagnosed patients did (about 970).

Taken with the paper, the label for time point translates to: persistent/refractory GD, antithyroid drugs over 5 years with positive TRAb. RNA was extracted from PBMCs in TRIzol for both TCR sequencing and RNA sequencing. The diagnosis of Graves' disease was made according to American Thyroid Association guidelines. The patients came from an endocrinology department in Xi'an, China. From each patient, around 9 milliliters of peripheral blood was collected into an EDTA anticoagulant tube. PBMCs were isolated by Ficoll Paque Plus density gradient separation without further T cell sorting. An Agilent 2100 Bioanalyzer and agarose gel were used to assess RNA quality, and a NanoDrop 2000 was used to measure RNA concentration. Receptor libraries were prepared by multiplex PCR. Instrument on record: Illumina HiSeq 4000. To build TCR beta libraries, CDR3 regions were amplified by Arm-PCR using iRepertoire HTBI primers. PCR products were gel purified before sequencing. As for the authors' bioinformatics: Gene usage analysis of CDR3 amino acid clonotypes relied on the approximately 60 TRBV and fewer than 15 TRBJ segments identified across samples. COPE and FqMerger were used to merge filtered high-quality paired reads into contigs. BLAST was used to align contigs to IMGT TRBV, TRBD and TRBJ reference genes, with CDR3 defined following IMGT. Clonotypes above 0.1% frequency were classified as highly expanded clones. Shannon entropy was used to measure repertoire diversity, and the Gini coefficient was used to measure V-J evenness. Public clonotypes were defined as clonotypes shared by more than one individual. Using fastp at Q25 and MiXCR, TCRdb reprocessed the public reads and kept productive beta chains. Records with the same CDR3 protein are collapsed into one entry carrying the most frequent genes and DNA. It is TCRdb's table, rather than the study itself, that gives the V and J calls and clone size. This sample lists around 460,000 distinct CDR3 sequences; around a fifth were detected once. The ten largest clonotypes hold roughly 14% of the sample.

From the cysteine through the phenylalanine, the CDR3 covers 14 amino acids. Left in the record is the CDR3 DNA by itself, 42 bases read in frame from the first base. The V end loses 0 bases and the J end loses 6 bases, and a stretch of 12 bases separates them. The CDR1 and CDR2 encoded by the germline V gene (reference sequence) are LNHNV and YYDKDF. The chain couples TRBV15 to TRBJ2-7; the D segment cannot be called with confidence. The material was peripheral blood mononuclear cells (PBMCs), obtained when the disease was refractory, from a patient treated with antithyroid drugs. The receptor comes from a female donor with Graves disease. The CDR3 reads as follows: CATSRDPAPGEQYF. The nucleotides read TGTGCCACCAGCAGAGATCCAGCCCCAGGCGAGCAGTACTTC.